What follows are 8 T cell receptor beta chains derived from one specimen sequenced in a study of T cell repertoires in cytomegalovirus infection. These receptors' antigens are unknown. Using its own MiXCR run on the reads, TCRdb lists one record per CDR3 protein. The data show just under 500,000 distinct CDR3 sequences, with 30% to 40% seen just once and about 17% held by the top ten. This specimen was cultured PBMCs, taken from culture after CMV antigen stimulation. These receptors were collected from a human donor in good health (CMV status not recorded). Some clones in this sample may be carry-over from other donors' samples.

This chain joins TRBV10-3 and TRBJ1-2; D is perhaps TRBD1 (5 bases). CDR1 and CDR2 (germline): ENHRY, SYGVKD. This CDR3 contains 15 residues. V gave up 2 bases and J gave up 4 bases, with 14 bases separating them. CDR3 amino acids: CAISEGDGTFYGYTF. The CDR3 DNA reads TGTGCCATCAGTGAGGGGGACGGTACTTTCTATGGCTACACCTTC.

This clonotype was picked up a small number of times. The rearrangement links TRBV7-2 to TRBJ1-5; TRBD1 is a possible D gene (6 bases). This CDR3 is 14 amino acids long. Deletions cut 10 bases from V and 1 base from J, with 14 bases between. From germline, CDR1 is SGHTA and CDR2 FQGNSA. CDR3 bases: TGTGCCATTTCTGCAGGGGCCAGCAATCAGCCCCAGCATTTT. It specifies CAISAGASNQPQHF.

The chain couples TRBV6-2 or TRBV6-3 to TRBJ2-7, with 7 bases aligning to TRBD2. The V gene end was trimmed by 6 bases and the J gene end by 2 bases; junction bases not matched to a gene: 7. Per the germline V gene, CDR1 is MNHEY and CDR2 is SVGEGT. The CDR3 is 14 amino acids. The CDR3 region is CASRGGTTPYEQYV. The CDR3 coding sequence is TGTGCCAGCAGGGGCGGGACTACCCCCTACGAGCAGTACGTC.

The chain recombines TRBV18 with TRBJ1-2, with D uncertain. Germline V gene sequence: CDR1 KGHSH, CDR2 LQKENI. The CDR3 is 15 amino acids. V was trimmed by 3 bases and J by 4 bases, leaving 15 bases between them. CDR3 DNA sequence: TGTGCCAGCTCACCCCTTCGGGAAATGCCCTATGGCTACACCTTC. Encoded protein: CASSPLREMPYGYTF.

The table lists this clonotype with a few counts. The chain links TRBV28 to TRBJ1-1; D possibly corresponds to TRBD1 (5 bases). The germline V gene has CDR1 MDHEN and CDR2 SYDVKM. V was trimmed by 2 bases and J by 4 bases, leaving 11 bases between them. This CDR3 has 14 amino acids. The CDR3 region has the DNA TGTGCCAGCAGTTTACTCGAGAGGGGCACTGAAGCTTTCTTT. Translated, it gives CASSLLERGTEAFF.

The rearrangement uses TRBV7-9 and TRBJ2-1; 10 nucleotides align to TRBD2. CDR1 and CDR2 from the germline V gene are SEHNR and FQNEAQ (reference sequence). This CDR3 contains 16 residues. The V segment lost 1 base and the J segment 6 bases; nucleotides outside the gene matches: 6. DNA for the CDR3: TGTGCCAGCAGCTTAGACCTAGCGGGAGTAGGCAATGAGCAGTTCTTC. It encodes CASSLDLAGVGNEQFF.

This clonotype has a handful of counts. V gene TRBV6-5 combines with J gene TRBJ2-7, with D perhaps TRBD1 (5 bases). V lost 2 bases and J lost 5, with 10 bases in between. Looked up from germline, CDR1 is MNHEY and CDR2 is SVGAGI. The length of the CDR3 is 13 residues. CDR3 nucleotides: TGTGCCAGCAGTTACATGGGGCGGAACGAGCAGTACTTC. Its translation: CASSYMGRNEQYF.

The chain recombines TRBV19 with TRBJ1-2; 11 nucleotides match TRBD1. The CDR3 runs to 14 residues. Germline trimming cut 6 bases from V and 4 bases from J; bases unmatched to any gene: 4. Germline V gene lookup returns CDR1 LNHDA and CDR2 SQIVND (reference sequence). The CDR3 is CASRTGTGGYGYTF. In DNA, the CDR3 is TGTGCCAGTAGGACCGGGACAGGGGGCTATGGCTACACCTTC.